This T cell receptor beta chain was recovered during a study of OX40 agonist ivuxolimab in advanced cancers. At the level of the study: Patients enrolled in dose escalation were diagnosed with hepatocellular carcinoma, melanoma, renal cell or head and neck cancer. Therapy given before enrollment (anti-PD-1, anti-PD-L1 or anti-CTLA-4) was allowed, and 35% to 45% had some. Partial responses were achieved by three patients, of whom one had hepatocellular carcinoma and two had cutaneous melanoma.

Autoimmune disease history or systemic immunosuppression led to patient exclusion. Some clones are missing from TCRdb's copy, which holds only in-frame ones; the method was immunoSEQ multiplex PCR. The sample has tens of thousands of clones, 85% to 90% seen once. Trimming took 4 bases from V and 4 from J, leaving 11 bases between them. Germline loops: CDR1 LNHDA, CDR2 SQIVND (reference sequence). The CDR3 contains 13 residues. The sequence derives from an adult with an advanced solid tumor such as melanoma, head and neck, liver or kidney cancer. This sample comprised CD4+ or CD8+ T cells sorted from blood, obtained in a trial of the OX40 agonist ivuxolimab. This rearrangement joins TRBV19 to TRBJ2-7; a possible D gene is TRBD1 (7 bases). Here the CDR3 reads CASSKGGQYEQYF. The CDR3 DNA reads TGTGCCAGTAGTAAGGGGGGACAGTACGAGCAGTACTTC.